Following are 20 T cell receptor beta chains from one sample sequenced in a study of control samples from healthy donors and cancer patients. The assay was immunoSEQ multiplex PCR, and TCRdb's table has in-frame clones only and misses some. This table has tens of thousands of clones, 85% to 90% appearing once. Source material: blood. Source of these receptors: a woman aged 55-75 years in good health.

The chain joins TRBV4-3 to TRBJ1-2; D may be TRBD1 (6 bases). This CDR3 region has 16 residues. V was shortened by 3 bases and J by 1 base, with 15 bases between the two germline ends. In germline, CDR1 is LGHNA, CDR2 YSLEER. The CDR3 nucleotides read TGCGCCAGCAGCCACGTCCTGACAGGAGATAACTATGGCTACACCTTC. Its translation is CASSHVLTGDNYGYTF.

The chain couples TRBV5-4 to TRBJ2-2, with 8 bases aligning to TRBD2. CDR1 is SGHNT, CDR2 YYREEE, per germline (reference sequence). This CDR3 contains 15 residues. Trimming at V came to 4 bases and at J to 3 bases, leaving 5 bases not matched to a gene. The CDR3 here is CASSPAGAYTGELFF. CDR3 nucleotide sequence: TGTGCCAGCAGCCCAGCGGGGGCATACACCGGGGAGCTGTTTTTT.

This sequence joins TRBV18 and TRBJ2-2; D gene ambiguous. CDR3 length: 13 residues. Germline values: CDR1 KGHSH, CDR2 LQKENI. Trimming pared 3 bases from V and 4 bases from J, leaving 6 bases between. The CDR3 nucleotides read TGTGCCAGCTCACCTATTTCCACCGGGGAGCTGTTTTTT. This codes for CASSPISTGELFF.

The V call is TRBV18, the J call TRBJ1-6; D is unclear. CDR1 and CDR2 from the germline V gene are KGHSH and LQKENI. Trimming shortened V by 4 bases and J by 8 bases, and 9 bases separated the two germline ends. The CDR3 runs to 13 residues. The CDR3 bases are TGTGCCAGCTCACAGGGATGGGATTCACCCCTCCACTTT. It encodes CASSQGWDSPLHF.

The chain uses TRBV28 and TRBJ1-5; 7 nucleotides agree with TRBD1. The J segment lost 0 bases and the V segment lost 8 bases, leaving 7 bases of the junction unmatched. The CDR3 loop spans 15 amino acids. Per germline, CDR1 MDHEN and CDR2 SYDVKM. CDR3 region: CASRDRLISNQPQHF. DNA for the CDR3: TGTGCCAGCCGGGACAGACTCATTAGCAATCAGCCCCAGCATTTT.

V usage is TRBV27 and J usage is TRBJ1-4, with D possibly matching TRBD1 (5 bases). CDR3 length equals 15 residues. CDR1 is MNHEY, CDR2 SMNVEV, per germline (reference sequence). Trimming cost V 7 bases and J 4 bases, with 16 bases left between them. The CDR3, as DNA: TGTGCCAGCAAAGGGACCGCCAGGGATAATGAAAAACTGTTTTTT. It translates to CASKGTARDNEKLFF.

The genes are TRBV5-1 and TRBJ2-2; TRBD2 matches 8 bases. The germline V gene encodes CDR1 SGHRS and CDR2 YFSETQ. CDR3 size: 14 residues. V trimming: 1 base; J trimming: 4 bases; junction bases outside the gene matches: 0. The DNA for the CDR3 is TGCGCCAGCAGCTTGAGCGGGAGCACCGGGGAGCTGTTTTTT. It yields the protein CASSLSGSTGELFF.

This chain uses TRBV19 with TRBJ2-7; TRBD1 agrees at 10 bases. Trimming at V came to 5 bases and at J to 3 bases, leaving 4 bases not matched to a gene. The CDR3 loop spans 14 amino acids. Germline V gene sequence: CDR1 LNHDA, CDR2 SQIVND (reference sequence). CDR3 DNA: TGTGCCAGTAGTTTCGGGACAGGGGTCTACGAGCAGTACTTC. As protein: CASSFGTGVYEQYF.

This rearrangement joins TRBV15 to TRBJ2-5, with unresolved D. The length of the CDR3 is 14 residues. Trimming left V 1 base short and J 1 base short, with 7 bases between. Germline V CDR1 and CDR2: LNHNV, YYDKDF (reference sequence). The CDR3 protein is CATSRGSSQETQYF. The CDR3 nucleotides are TGTGCCACCAGCAGAGGAAGTTCCCAAGAGACCCAGTACTTC.

J is TRBJ1-2 and V is TRBV7-8; possibly TRBD1 for D (5 bases). The CDR3 covers 14 residues. Germline CDR1 is SGHVS and CDR2 is FQNEAQ. Trimming stripped 2 bases from V and 7 bases from J, with 14 bases between. The CDR3: CASSLRAGLTGYTF. The CDR3 region has the DNA TGTGCCAGCAGCTTAAGAGCAGGGTTGACTGGCTACACCTTC.

In nucleotides, the CDR3 is TGCGCCAGCAGTCCCGGGACAGCGAACACCGGGGAGCTGTTTTTT. Translated, it gives CASSPGTANTGELFF. V gene TRBV5-1 combines with J gene TRBJ2-2, with TRBD1 matching over 7 bases. J gave up 0 bases and V 5 bases, and 4 bases lay outside the gene matches. The germline V gene has CDR1 SGHRS and CDR2 YFSETQ. The CDR3 sequence is 15 residues long.

The rearrangement joins TRBV7-2 to TRBJ2-5, with 7 positions matching TRBD2. CDR1 is SGHTA and CDR2 is FQGNSA in the germline V gene. The CDR3 is made up of 16 amino acids. Losses at the gene ends were 4 bases for V and 13 bases for J; bases not matched to a gene: 21. The CDR3 reads CASSSLMIAGDLLRYF. CDR3 nucleotides: TGTGCCAGCAGCTCCCTTATGATAGCGGGTGACCTGCTGAGGTACTTC.

The CDR3 sequence is CASRQGIAEAFF. The CDR3 nucleotides read TGTGCCAGCAGGCAGGGGATAGCTGAAGCTTTCTTT. The J gene is TRBJ1-1, the V gene TRBV2; D possibly corresponds to TRBD1 (6 bases). Germline lookup yields CDR1 SNHLY and CDR2 FYNNEI. The V gene lost 6 bases and the J gene lost 6 bases, with 11 bases spanning the gap. CDR3 length: 12 amino acids.

This chain connects TRBV6-6 to TRBJ2-7; D remains unclear. The CDR3 extends over 14 amino acids. V was shortened by 7 bases and J by 1 base, with 14 bases between the two germline ends. The germline V gene encodes CDR1 MNHNY and CDR2 SVGAGI (reference sequence). This chain's CDR3 is CASNPQLGSYEQYF. The CDR3, as DNA: TGTGCCAGCAACCCGCAGTTAGGGTCCTACGAGCAGTACTTC.

The V gene is TRBV10-1, the J gene TRBJ1-1, with D uncertain. The germline V gene encodes CDR1 WNHNN and CDR2 SYGVQD (reference sequence). The CDR3 extends over 13 amino acids. The germline V and J ends were trimmed by 10 bases and 3 bases, with 15 bases remaining between them. The CDR3 nucleotides are TGCGCCAACAGACTGATAGGATACACTGAAGCTTTCTTT. Its translation is CANRLIGYTEAFF.

The V and J genes are TRBV29-1 and TRBJ1-6, with TRBD1 identical over 7 bases. Germline lookup yields CDR1 SQVTM and CDR2 ANQGSEA. This CDR3 spans 14 amino acids. The CDR3: CSIREGADNSPLHF. The CDR3 DNA reads TGCAGTATTCGCGAGGGGGCTGATAATTCACCCCTCCACTTT.

In this sample, this clone turned up once. The chain carries TRBV19 and TRBJ2-2, with D hard to call. The V end lost 10 bases, the J end lost 4 bases, and 16 bases lay between the germline ends. Germline V gene lookup returns CDR1 LNHDA and CDR2 SQIVND (reference sequence). This CDR3 has 14 residues. CDR3 region: CATPTGRGTGELFF. The CDR3 DNA reads as TGTGCCACTCCGACTGGCCGAGGCACCGGGGAGCTGTTTTTT.

The CDR3 region is CASNPGGPKNIQYF. The CDR3 coding sequence is TGCGCCAGCAACCCGGGCGGACCCAAAAACATTCAGTACTTC. The rearrangement joins TRBV5-1 to TRBJ2-4; unclear D gene. Trimming took 6 bases from V and 2 from J, leaving 12 bases between them. Germline V lookup: CDR1 SGHRS, CDR2 YFSETQ. There are 14 residues in the CDR3.

This rearrangement joins TRBV24-1 to TRBJ2-1; 15 bases agree with TRBD2. This CDR3 has 19 residues. V gave up 3 bases and J gave up 7 bases; unmatched junction bases: 12. Germline CDR1 reads KGHDR; CDR2 reads SFDVKD. CDR3 bases: TGTGCCACCAGTGATCAGGGACTAGCGGGAGGTGCCCTTCCTAATGAGCAGTTCTTC. Translated: CATSDQGLAGGALPNEQFF.

The chain recombines TRBV11-2 with TRBJ2-5, with D perhaps TRBD2 (5 bases). V shed 5 bases and J shed 7 bases, with 14 bases lying between them. CDR3 size: 13 residues. The V gene's germline CDR1 is SGHAT and CDR2 FQNNGV. The CDR3 spells CASSIGRDGTQYF. In DNA form, the CDR3 reads TGTGCCAGCAGCATAGGACGGGATGGGACCCAGTACTTC.